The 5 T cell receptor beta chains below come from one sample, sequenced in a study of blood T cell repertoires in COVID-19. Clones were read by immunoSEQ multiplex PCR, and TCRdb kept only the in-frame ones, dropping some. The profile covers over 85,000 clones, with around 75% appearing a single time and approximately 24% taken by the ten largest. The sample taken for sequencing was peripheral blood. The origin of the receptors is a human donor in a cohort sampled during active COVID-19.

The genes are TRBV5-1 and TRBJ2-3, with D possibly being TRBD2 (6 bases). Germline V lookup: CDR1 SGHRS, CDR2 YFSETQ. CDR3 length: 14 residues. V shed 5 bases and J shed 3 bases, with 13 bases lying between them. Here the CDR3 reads CASRDAAGTDTQYF. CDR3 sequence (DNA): TGCGCCAGCAGGGATGCCGCGGGAACAGATACGCAGTATTTT.

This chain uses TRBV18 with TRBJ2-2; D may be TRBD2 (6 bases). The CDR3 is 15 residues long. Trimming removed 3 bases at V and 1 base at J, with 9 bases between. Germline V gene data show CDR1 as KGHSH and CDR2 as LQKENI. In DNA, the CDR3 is TGTGCCAGCTCACCTCTCGGGGGGAACACCGGGGAGCTGTTTTTT. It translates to CASSPLGGNTGELFF.

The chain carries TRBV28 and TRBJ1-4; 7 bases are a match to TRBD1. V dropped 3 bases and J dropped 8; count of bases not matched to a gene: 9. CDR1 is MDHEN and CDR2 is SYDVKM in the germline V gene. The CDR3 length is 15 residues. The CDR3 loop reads CASSFMEGGREKLFF. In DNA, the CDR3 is TGTGCCAGCAGTTTTATGGAAGGGGGCAGGGAAAAACTGTTTTTT. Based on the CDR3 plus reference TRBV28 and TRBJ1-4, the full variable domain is DVKVTQSSRYLVKRTGEKVFLECVQDMDHENMFWYRQDPGLGLRLIYFSYDVKMKEKGDIPEGYSVSREKKERFSLILESASTNQTSMYLCASSFMEGGREKLFFGSGTQLSVL.

For the CDR3, the DNA is TGTGCCACCAGTGTAGGGGGCAATGAGCAGTTCTTC. Amino acids: CATSVGGNEQFF. The V gene is TRBV24-1, the J gene TRBJ2-1, with D perhaps TRBD1 (6 bases). The CDR3 runs to 12 residues. Deletions cut 5 bases from V and 6 bases from J, with 7 bases between. The V gene's germline CDR1 is KGHDR and CDR2 SFDVKD.

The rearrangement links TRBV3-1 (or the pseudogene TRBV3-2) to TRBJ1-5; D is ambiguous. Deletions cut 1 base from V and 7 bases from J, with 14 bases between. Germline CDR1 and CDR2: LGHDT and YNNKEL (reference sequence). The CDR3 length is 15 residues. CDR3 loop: CASSQGSIGGQPQHF. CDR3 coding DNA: TGTGCCAGCAGCCAAGGGAGTATAGGTGGACAGCCCCAGCATTTT.